Sequencing of this T cell receptor beta chain was carried out in a study of shared T cell receptors in the human thymus. The assay was immunoSEQ multiplex PCR, and TCRdb's table has in-frame clones only and misses some. The profile shows more than 550,000 clones, more than 70% of them singletons. The CDR3 loop spans 18 amino acids. After removal of 1 base from V and 7 bases from J, the junction contained 18 bases not matched to a gene. CDR1 KGHSH and CDR2 LQKENI come from the germline V gene. This clone was seen only once. The data were also submitted as part of a second study, on human thymus T cells. This second study notes: The thymus tissue came from resections taken during corrective heart surgery. Among thymic and blood repertoires, usage of V and J genes appeared biased. Related studies found that unrelated individuals share highly overlapping thymic repertoires.

The specimen sequenced was thymocytes. This clonotype was sampled from a boy in the first two years of life with a congenital heart defect. The V and J genes are TRBV18 and TRBJ1-2, with 7 bases that match TRBD1. In nucleotides, the CDR3 is TGTGCCAGCTCACCACTCGACAACACGGACAGGAGACGCGTTGGCTACACCTTC. The encoded protein is CASSPLDNTDRRRVGYTF.